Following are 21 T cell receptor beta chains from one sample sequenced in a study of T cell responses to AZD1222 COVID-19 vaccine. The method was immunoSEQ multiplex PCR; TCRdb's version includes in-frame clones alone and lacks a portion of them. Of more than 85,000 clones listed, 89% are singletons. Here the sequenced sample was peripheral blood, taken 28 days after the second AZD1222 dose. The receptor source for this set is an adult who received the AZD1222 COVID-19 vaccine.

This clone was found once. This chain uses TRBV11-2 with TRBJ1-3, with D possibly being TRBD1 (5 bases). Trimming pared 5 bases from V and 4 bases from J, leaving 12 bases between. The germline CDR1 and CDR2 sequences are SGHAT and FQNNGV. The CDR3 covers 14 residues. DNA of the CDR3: TGTGCCAGCAGCCTCGAGGGGTTCGGAAACACCATATATTTT. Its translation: CASSLEGFGNTIYF.

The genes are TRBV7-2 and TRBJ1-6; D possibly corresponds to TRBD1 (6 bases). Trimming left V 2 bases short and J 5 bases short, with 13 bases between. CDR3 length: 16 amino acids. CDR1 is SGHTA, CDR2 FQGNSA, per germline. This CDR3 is CASSLIGGFNNSPLHF. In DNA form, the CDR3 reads TGTGCCAGCAGCTTAATTGGGGGCTTTAATAATTCACCCCTCCACTTT.

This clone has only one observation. DNA of the CDR3: TGTGCCAGCAGTGAGGCCCATACAGCCTATGGCTACACCTTC. Translation: CASSEAHTAYGYTF. The V and J genes are TRBV6-1 and TRBJ1-2; no clear D gene. The CDR3 runs to 14 residues. Trimming cost V 3 bases and J 4 bases, with 12 bases left between them. Germline V gene lookup returns CDR1 MNHNS and CDR2 SASEGT.

As DNA, the CDR3 is TGTGCCAGCAGTTACAAGGGGACCGAAGGCTACAATGAGCAGTTCTTC. Translation: CASSYKGTEGYNEQFF. The chain has TRBV6-5 and TRBJ2-1; D is perhaps TRBD1 or TRBD2 (5 bases each). The CDR3 covers 16 residues. Per germline, CDR1 MNHEY and CDR2 SVGAGI. The V and J ends lost 2 bases and 3 bases respectively, with 14 bases between them.

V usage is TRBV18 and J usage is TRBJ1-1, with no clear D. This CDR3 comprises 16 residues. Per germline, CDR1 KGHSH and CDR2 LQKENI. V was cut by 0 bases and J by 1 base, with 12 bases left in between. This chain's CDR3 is CASSPPGGQRNTEAFF. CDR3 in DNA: TGTGCCAGCTCACCACCGGGAGGGCAACGGAACACTGAAGCTTTCTTT.

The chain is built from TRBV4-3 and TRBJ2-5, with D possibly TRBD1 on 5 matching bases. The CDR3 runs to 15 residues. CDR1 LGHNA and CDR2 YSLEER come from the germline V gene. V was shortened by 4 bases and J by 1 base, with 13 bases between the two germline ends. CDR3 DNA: TGCGCCAGCAGCCCAACCGGGCAGGGCCAAGAGACCCAGTACTTC. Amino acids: CASSPTGQGQETQYF.

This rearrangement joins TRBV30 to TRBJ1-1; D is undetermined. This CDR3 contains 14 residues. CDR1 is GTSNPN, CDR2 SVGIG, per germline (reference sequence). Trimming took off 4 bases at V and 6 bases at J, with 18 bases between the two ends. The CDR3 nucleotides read TGTGCCTGGATCCCATCAGCCCCCGGGGCTGAAGCTTTCTTT. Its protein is CAWIPSAPGAEAFF.

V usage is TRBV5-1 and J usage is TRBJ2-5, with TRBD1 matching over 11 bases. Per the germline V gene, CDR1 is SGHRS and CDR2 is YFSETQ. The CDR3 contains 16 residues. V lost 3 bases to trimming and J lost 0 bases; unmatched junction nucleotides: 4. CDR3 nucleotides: TGCGCCAGCAGCTCGGGGACAGGGGGGTACCAAGAGACCCAGTACTTC. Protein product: CASSSGTGGYQETQYF.

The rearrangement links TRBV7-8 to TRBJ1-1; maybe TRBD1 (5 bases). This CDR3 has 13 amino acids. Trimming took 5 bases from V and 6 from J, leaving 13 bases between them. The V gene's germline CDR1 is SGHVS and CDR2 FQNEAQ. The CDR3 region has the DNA TGTGCCAGCAGCATCCCGACGGGGGCTGAAGCTTTCTTT. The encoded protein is CASSIPTGAEAFF.

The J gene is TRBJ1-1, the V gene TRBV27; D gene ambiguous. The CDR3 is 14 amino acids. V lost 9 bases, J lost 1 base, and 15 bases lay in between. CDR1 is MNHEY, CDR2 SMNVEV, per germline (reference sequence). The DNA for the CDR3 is TGTGCCAGTTTGTCAGTGATTAAGAACACTGAAGCTTTCTTT. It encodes CASLSVIKNTEAFF.

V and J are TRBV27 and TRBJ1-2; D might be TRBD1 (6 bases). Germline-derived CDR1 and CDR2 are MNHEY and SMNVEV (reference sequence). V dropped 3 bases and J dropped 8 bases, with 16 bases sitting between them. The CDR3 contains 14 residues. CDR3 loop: CASSLGGTLGGYTF. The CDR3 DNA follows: TGTGCCAGCAGTTTGGGGGGCACCTTAGGGGGCTACACCTTC.

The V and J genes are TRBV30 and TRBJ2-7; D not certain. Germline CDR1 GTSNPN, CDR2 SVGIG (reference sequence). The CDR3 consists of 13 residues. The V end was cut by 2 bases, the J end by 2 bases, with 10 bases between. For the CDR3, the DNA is TGTGCCTGGAGTACGAGTGCTACCTACGAGCAGTACTTC. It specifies CAWSTSATYEQYF.

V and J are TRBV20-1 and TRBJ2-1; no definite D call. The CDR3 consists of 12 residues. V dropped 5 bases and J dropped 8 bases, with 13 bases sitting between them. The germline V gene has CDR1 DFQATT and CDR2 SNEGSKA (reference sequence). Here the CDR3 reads CSAGGSGYEQFF. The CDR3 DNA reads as TGCAGTGCTGGTGGTAGTGGCTATGAGCAGTTCTTC.

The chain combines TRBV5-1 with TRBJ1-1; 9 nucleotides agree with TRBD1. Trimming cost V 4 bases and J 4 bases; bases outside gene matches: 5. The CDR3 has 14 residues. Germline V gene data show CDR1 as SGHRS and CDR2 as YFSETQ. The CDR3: CASSLMDRGTEAFF. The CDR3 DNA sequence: TGCGCCAGCAGCCTGATGGACAGGGGCACTGAAGCTTTCTTT. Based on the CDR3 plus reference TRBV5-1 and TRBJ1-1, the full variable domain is KAGVTQTPRYLIKTRGQQVTLSCSPISGHRSVSWYQQTPGQGLQFLFEYFSETQRNKGNFPGRFSGRQFSNSRSEMNVSTLELGDSALYLCASSLMDRGTEAFFGQGTRLTVV.

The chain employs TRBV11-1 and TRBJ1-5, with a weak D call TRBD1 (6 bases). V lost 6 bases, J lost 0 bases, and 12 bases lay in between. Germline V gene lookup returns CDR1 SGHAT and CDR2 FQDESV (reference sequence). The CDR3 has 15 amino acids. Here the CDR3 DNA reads TGTGCCAGCAGGCAAGGGGGGGGTAGCAATCAGCCCCAGCATTTT. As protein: CASRQGGGSNQPQHF. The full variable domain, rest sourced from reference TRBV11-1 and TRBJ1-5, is EAEVAQSPRYKITEKSQAVAFWCDPISGHATLYWYRQILGQGPELLVQFQDESVVDDSQLPKDRFSAERLKGVDSTLKIQPAELGDSAMYLCASRQGGGSNQPQHFGDGTRLSIL.

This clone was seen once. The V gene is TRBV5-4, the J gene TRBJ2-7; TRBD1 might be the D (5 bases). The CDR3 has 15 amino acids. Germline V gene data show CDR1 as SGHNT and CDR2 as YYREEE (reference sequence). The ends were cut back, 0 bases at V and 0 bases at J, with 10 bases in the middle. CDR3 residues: CASSLVGDSSYEQYF. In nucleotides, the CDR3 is TGTGCCAGCAGCTTGGTGGGTGACAGCTCCTACGAGCAGTACTTC.

Here the CDR3 reads CASSETSGSSGEQYF. CDR3 sequence (DNA): TGTGCCAGCAGTGAGACTAGCGGGAGTTCGGGCGAGCAGTACTTC. This chain links TRBV2 with TRBJ2-7, with TRBD2 matching over 12 bases. The germline V gene encodes CDR1 SNHLY and CDR2 FYNNEI. This CDR3 spans 15 amino acids. The V and J ends lost 3 bases and 6 bases, in that order; junction bases with no gene match: 6. Looking up the rest from reference TRBV2 and TRBJ2-7 gives the full variable domain: EPEVTQTPSHQVTQMGQEVILRCVPISNHLYFYWYRQILGQKVEFLVSFYNNEISEKSEIFDDQFSVERPDGSNFTLKIRSTKLEDSAMYFCASSETSGSSGEQYFGPGTRLTVT.

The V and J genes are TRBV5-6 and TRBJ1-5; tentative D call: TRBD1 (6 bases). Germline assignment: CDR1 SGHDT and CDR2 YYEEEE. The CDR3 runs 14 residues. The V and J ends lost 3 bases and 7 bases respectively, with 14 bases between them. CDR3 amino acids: CASSYSGAGQPQHF. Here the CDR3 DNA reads TGTGCCAGCAGCTATTCAGGGGCCGGACAGCCCCAGCATTTT.

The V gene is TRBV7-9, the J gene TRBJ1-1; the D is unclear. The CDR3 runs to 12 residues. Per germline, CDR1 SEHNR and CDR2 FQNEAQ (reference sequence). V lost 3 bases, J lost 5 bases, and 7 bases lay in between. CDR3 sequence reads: CASSFGKTEAFF. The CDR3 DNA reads TGTGCCAGCAGCTTCGGTAAGACTGAAGCTTTCTTT.

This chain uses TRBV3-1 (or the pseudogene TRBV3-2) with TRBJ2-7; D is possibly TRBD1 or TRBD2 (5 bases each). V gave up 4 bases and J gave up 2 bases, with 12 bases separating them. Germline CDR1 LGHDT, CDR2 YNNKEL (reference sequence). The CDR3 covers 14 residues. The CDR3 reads CASSPGPGTYEQYF. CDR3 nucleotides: TGTGCCAGCAGCCCGGGACCAGGGACCTACGAGCAGTACTTC.

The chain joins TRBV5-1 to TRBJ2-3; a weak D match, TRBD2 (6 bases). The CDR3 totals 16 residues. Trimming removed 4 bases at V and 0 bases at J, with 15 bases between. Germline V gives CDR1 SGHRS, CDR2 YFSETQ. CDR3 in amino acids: CASSPRAGRSTDTQYF. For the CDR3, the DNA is TGCGCCAGCAGCCCCCGGGCAGGGAGGAGCACAGATACGCAGTATTTT.